One sample yielded the 3 T cell receptor beta chains listed below, sequenced in a study of vaccination and CD4 T cells after COVID-19. Their antigen targets remain unknown. Cultured CD4+ T-cell DNA underwent Oncomine TCR Beta short-read sequencing. One entry per CDR3 protein, called by TCRdb with MiXCR from the PCR reads. The data show under 25,000 distinct CDR3 sequences, roughly 70% seen once. Documented treatment: roughly 11-day PBMC culture with coronavirus spike peptide pools or control peptides (ViraFEST assay). Material: CD4+ T cells from blood, cultured in vitro. These receptors were taken from a human donor who had recovered from COVID-19.

J is TRBJ2-5 and V is TRBV14; the match to TRBD2 covers 11 bases. Germline V gene lookup returns CDR1 SGHDN and CDR2 FVKESK. The CDR3 consists of 15 residues. V trimming: 8 bases; J trimming: 2 bases; junction bases outside the gene matches: 7. CDR3 amino acids: CASGKGLAVQETQYF. The DNA of the CDR3 is TGTGCCAGCGGAAAGGGACTAGCGGTACAAGAGACCCAGTACTTC.

The V gene is TRBV6-1, the J gene TRBJ1-5; perhaps TRBD1 as D (5 bases). Trimming took 2 bases from V and 6 from J, leaving 8 bases between them. CDR1 MNHNS and CDR2 SASEGT come from the germline V gene. The CDR3 spans 13 residues. The CDR3 DNA reads TGTGCCAGCAGTGAATGGGGGACTCAGCCCCAGCATTTT. Translating it yields CASSEWGTQPQHF.

This clonotype appeared once. V is TRBV6-5 and J is TRBJ2-2; D is possibly TRBD2 (5 bases). Trimming shortened V by 6 bases and J by 2 bases, and 16 bases separated the two germline ends. Germline V CDR1 and CDR2: MNHEY, SVGAGI. This CDR3 is built from 16 residues. CDR3 in amino acids: CASSHPRVDNTGELFF. The CDR3 region has the DNA TGTGCCAGCAGCCATCCGAGGGTGGATAACACCGGGGAGCTGTTTTTT.